Listed here are 3 T cell receptor beta chains from one sample, sequenced in a study of blood T cell repertoires in COVID-19. The table came from immunoSEQ multiplex PCR; TCRdb's copy has only in-frame clones and leaves some out. The sample has over 100,000 clones, approximately 80% seen once. The sample consisted of peripheral blood. These receptors came from a woman in her 70s with acute or convalescent COVID-19.

Of note for this clone: Distinct nucleotide sequences in the sample also encode this CDR3. The J gene is TRBJ1-4, the V gene TRBV10-3; 7 bases align to TRBD1. Unmatched junction bases numbered 0, after V lost 4 bases and J lost 4 bases. Per the germline V gene, CDR1 is ENHRY and CDR2 is SYGVKD. The length of the CDR3 is 13 residues. CDR3 DNA: TGTGCCATCAGTGGACAGGGTAATGAAAAACTGTTTTTT. It translates to CAISGQGNEKLFF.

The rearrangement uses TRBV7-6 and TRBJ2-5; 8 nucleotides align to TRBD1. The CDR3 is 13 residues long. Unmatched junction bases numbered 2, after V lost 5 bases and J lost 3 bases. Germline lookup yields CDR1 SGHVS and CDR2 FNYEAQ. CDR3 in DNA: TGTGCCAGCAGCCGACAGGGGAAAGAGACCCAGTACTTC. This gives the protein CASSRQGKETQYF.

This chain uses TRBV6-5 with TRBJ2-5, with D perhaps matching TRBD2 (6 bases). This CDR3 spans 14 amino acids. CDR1 MNHEY and CDR2 SVGAGI come from the germline V gene. V lost 5 bases and J 5 bases, leaving 15 bases between the germline ends. CDR3 sequence (DNA): TGTGCCAGCAGTCCCCTTGGGGGGATGGAGACCCAGTACTTC. This encodes CASSPLGGMETQYF.